This T cell receptor (beta chain) was found in a study of CD8+ T cells in alopecia areata. Study-level background: Treated patients were given oral tofacitinib, which was dosed at 5 to 10 mg twice daily.

The authors sorted CD4+ and CD8+ T cells from PBMCs. The CDR3 has 15 residues. Germline values: CDR1 ENHRY, CDR2 SYGVKD. Deletions cut 4 bases from V and 2 bases from J, with 15 bases between. Following RNA extraction, reverse transcription yielded cDNA that acted as the sequencing template. Sequencing was performed with immunoSEQ multiplex PCR; in TCRdb, only in-frame clones are kept and a portion is missing. The sample lists around 130,000 clones, 58% seen once, with 4.5% in the top ten. This clonotype was sampled from a human donor with alopecia areata. The chain couples TRBV10-3 to TRBJ2-7; tentatively, D is TRBD1 (6 bases). Material: CD4+ T cells sorted from blood, obtained at week 0. CDR3: CAISAEQGPPYEQYF. The CDR3 coding sequence is TGTGCCATCAGTGCAGAACAGGGTCCCCCCTACGAGCAGTACTTC.